Given below is one T cell receptor beta chain in context. The CDR3 loop spans 14 amino acids. Germline V gene lookup returns CDR1 MDHEN and CDR2 SYDVKM. V dropped 4 bases and J dropped 2 bases, with 9 bases sitting between them. This sample was taken from a study of technical replicates of blood from a few donors. TCRdb's table, derived via immunoSEQ multiplex PCR, lists solely in-frame clones and lacks some. The sample carries approximately 81,000 clones, 75% to 90% recorded once. This sequence joins TRBV28 and TRBJ1-5; no definite D call. The material sequenced was PBMCs. The source is a human donor in good health. Some clones in this sample may be carry-over from other donors' samples. CDR3 loop: CASSSGSGNQPQHF. The CDR3 DNA is TGTGCCAGCAGTTCGGGGAGCGGCAATCAGCCCCAGCATTTT.